This T cell receptor beta chain was observed in a study of T cell responses to AZD1222 COVID-19 vaccine. The CDR3 runs 12 residues. Between the trimmed V and J ends, which lost 3 bases and 9 bases, there was a span of 9 bases. Per the germline V gene, CDR1 is SEHNR and CDR2 is FQNEAQ (reference sequence). Profiled with immunoSEQ multiplex PCR; TCRdb holds only in-frame clones, not every one. The data show tens of thousands of clones, approximately 92% seen once. This clonotype was sampled from an adult who received the AZD1222 COVID-19 vaccine. The specimen was peripheral blood, collected 28 days after the second AZD1222 dose. The gene calls are TRBV7-9 and TRBJ1-3; D remains unclear. CDR3 loop: CASSFSALTIYF. DNA of the CDR3: TGTGCCAGCAGCTTTTCCGCCCTCACCATATATTTT. Combining the CDR3 with reference TRBV7-9 and TRBJ1-3 gives the whole variable domain DTGVSQNPRHKITKRGQNVTFRCDPISEHNRLYWYRQTLGQGPEFLTYFQNEAQLEKSRLLSDRFSAERPKGSFSTLEIQRTEQGDSAMYLCASSFSALTIYFGEGSWLTVV.